The next 29 T cell receptor beta chains were all read from a single sample in a study of T cells in Graves' hyperthyroidism and ophthalmopathy (dated 2019 in TCRdb). Libraries came from multiplex PCR. The listed sequencing device is Illumina HiSeq 2000. Amplification of TCR beta CDR3 regions was carried out from RNA transcripts. The TCR CDR3 was subjected to a first round of RT-PCR using the HTBI primer set and the Qiagen OneStep RT-PCR kit. The raw public reads went through TCRdb reprocessing: fastp at Q25, MiXCR clone calling, in-frame beta chains kept. One record per CDR3 amino acid sequence lists the most common genes and DNA. For this sample there are approximately 380,000 distinct CDR3 sequences; about 18% appear just once. The top ten hold around 40% of the sample. Sequenced: blood. The receptors shown here come from a man between 18 and 35 years old with Graves' ophthalmopathy.

The chain employs TRBV6-2 or TRBV6-3 and TRBJ1-2; TRBD1 might be the D (6 bases). Germline V gene sequence: CDR1 MNHEY, CDR2 SVGEGT. The CDR3 runs 13 residues. Trimming pared 6 bases from V and 5 bases from J, leaving 13 bases between. CDR3 in amino acids: CASRPTGEYGYTF. The CDR3 DNA follows: TGTGCCAGCAGACCGACAGGAGAGTATGGCTACACCTTC.

This clonotype appeared many times. The chain has TRBV2 and TRBJ2-3; 11 bases match TRBD2. Germline CDR1 is SNHLY and CDR2 is FYNNEI. The CDR3 runs 16 residues. V gave up 6 bases and J gave up 2 bases; unmatched junction bases: 7. The CDR3 DNA reads TGTGCCAGCAGCGCTCCGGGACTAGCGGCCACAGATACGCAGTATTTT. Amino acid sequence: CASSAPGLAATDTQYF.

This clonotype was observed many times. The chain employs TRBV3-1 and TRBJ1-2; possibly TRBD1 for D (6 bases). V was pared by 2 bases and J by 1 base, with 11 bases between. Germline V gene sequence: CDR1 LGHDT, CDR2 YNNKEL (reference sequence). The CDR3 extends over 15 amino acids. CDR3 bases: TGTGCCAGCAGCCAAAAGCCGGACAGTAACTATGGCTACACCTTC. Translation gives CASSQKPDSNYGYTF.

The chain is built from TRBV7-9 and TRBJ2-1, with 12 nucleotides matching TRBD2. CDR1 and CDR2 (germline): SEHNR, FQNEAQ (reference sequence). J gave up 9 bases and V 6 bases, and 15 bases lay outside the gene matches. This CDR3 contains 17 residues. Here the CDR3 reads CASSRDSSGGAGAEQFF. The CDR3 DNA is TGTGCCAGCAGTCGGGACTCTAGCGGGGGGGCCGGCGCTGAGCAGTTCTTC.

The CDR3 DNA reads as TGTGCCAGTAGTATTCGCCCCCCGACAGATTCAACCTACGAGCAGTACTTC. Residues: CASSIRPPTDSTYEQYF. The chain links TRBV19 to TRBJ2-7; D possibly corresponds to TRBD1 (5 bases). The CDR3 totals 17 residues. Germline values: CDR1 LNHDA, CDR2 SQIVND (reference sequence). The V and J ends lost 3 bases and 2 bases respectively, with 20 bases between them.

This clonotype has at least ten counts. This chain connects TRBV11-2 to TRBJ2-1; D remains unclear. CDR1 is SGHAT and CDR2 is FQNNGV in the germline V gene. V gave up 2 bases and J gave up 6 bases, with 8 bases separating them. This CDR3 is built from 13 residues. The DNA of the CDR3 is TGTGCCAGCAGCTTATCTCCCTCCAATGAGCAGTTCTTC. Protein product: CASSLSPSNEQFF.

This clonotype has just one count. The V and J genes are TRBV4-1 and TRBJ1-5; D remains ambiguous. CDR1 MGHRA and CDR2 YSYEKL come from the germline V gene. The CDR3 is made up of 15 amino acids. With 1 base removed from V and 5 bases from J, the gap between germline ends came to 12 bases. As DNA, the CDR3 is TGCGCCAGCAGCCAAGTCTGGGCCGAGCATCAGCCCCAGCATTTT. It encodes CASSQVWAEHQPQHF.

This clonotype was recorded at least ten times. The chain employs TRBV2 and TRBJ2-1, with no clear D. Trimming left V 1 base short and J 6 bases short, with 4 bases between. There are 12 residues in the CDR3. CDR1 and CDR2 from the germline V gene are SNHLY and FYNNEI. The CDR3 DNA sequence: TGTGCCAGCAGTGAAGAGGTCAATGAGCAGTTCTTC. This codes for CASSEEVNEQFF.

The sample holds many counts of this clonotype. The rearrangement joins TRBV3-1 to TRBJ2-3, with D uncertain. The V end was cut by 5 bases, the J end by 0 bases, with 12 bases between. This CDR3 contains 15 residues. Germline CDR1 LGHDT, CDR2 YNNKEL (reference sequence). CDR3 in DNA: TGTGCCAGCAGCACCCACCCGACTAGCACAGATACGCAGTATTTT. Translating gives CASSTHPTSTDTQYF.

The chain is built from TRBV5-1 and TRBJ2-2; D possibly corresponds to TRBD1 (6 bases). CDR1 is SGHRS, CDR2 YFSETQ, per germline. CDR3 length: 15 residues. V gave up 2 bases and J gave up 5 bases, with 13 bases separating them. This CDR3 is CASSFQTGTTGELFF. Written as DNA, the CDR3 is TGCGCCAGCAGCTTCCAAACAGGGACAACCGGGGAGCTGTTTTTT.

The V call is TRBV27, the J call TRBJ1-4, with 10 bases identical to TRBD1. V gave up 5 bases and J gave up 5 bases; unmatched junction bases: 8. The CDR3 contains 16 residues. Germline V gives CDR1 MNHEY, CDR2 SMNVEV (reference sequence). CDR3 sequence (DNA): TGTGCCAGCAGTCCCCTCCCGACAGGGGGCAATGAAAAACTGTTTTTT. Residues: CASSPLPTGGNEKLFF.

This clonotype was seen only once. The chain carries TRBV5-5 and TRBJ2-7, with D possibly being TRBD1 or TRBD2 (5 bases each). The germline gives CDR1 SGHKS, CDR2 YYEKEE (reference sequence). This CDR3 is 15 amino acids long. V lost 0 bases and J lost 7, with 17 bases in between. CDR3: CASSLGGTTRREQYF. Here the CDR3 DNA reads TGTGCCAGCAGCTTGGGAGGGACGACAAGGAGGGAGCAGTACTTC.

This clonotype appeared many times. The J gene is TRBJ2-7, the V gene TRBV3-1; TRBD2 is a possible D gene (7 bases). This CDR3 contains 15 residues. Germline values: CDR1 LGHDT, CDR2 YNNKEL (reference sequence). V was shortened by 4 bases and J by 3 bases, with 16 bases between the two germline ends. The CDR3 spells CASSPGIGGLYEQYF. CDR3 nucleotides: TGTGCCAGCAGCCCGGGGATCGGGGGGCTCTACGAGCAGTACTTC.

As for this clonotype: This may come from a read error, since a much larger clone is one base off. The chain employs TRBV24-1 and TRBJ1-5; 7 nucleotides agree with TRBD1. CDR1 and CDR2 from the germline V gene are KGHDR and SFDVKD. CDR3 length: 15 amino acids. The CDR3 here is CPTSDPRQGGQPQHF. DNA of the CDR3: TGTCCCACCAGTGACCCTCGACAGGGCGGCCAGCCCCAGCATTTT.

The sample holds one count of this clonotype. The rearrangement uses TRBV20-1 and TRBJ2-1; TRBD2 matches 10 bases. The CDR3 has 15 residues. Germline CDR1 reads DFQATT; CDR2 reads SNEGSKA (reference sequence). The V gene end was trimmed by 3 bases and the J gene end by 8 bases; junction bases not matched to a gene: 10. The CDR3 spells CSASGKLAGTYEQFF. The CDR3 coding sequence is TGCAGTGCTAGCGGGAAACTAGCGGGAACATATGAGCAGTTCTTC.

This clonotype was counted many times. J is TRBJ2-7 and V is TRBV28, with 13 bases lining up with TRBD2. J gave up 6 bases and V 7 bases, and 6 bases lay outside the gene matches. In germline, CDR1 is MDHEN, CDR2 SYDVKM. The CDR3 runs to 14 residues. The DNA for the CDR3 is TGTGCCAGCACCGAACTAGCGGGGGGGTCCGAGCAGTACTTC. Protein product: CASTELAGGSEQYF.

This clonotype was recorded many times. This chain joins TRBV11-2 and TRBJ2-1; TRBD2 matches 8 bases. The CDR3 is made up of 15 amino acids. Germline CDR1 and CDR2: SGHAT and FQNNGV. J was trimmed by 8 bases and V by 2 bases; bases with no gene match: 8. As DNA, the CDR3 is TGTGCCAGCAGCTTATCGGGTGCGGGGGGCTATGAGCAGTTCTTC. Translating gives CASSLSGAGGYEQFF.

This clonotype was recorded many times. This rearrangement joins TRBV7-2 to TRBJ1-2; D is unresolved. V was trimmed by 3 bases and J by 2 bases, leaving 4 bases between them. Per germline, CDR1 SGHTA and CDR2 FQGNSA. The CDR3 is made up of 12 amino acids. CDR3 sequence: CASSFGNYGYTF. CDR3 in DNA: TGTGCCAGCAGCTTTGGAAACTATGGCTACACCTTC. The whole variable domain, remainder taken from reference TRBV7-2 and TRBJ1-2, is GAGVSQSPSNKVTEKGKDVELRCDPISGHTALYWYRQSLGQGLEFLIYFQGNSAPDKSGLPSDRFSAERTGGSVSTLTIQRTQQEDSAVYLCASSFGNYGYTFGSGTRLTVV.

This clonotype was found many times. The gene calls are TRBV7-6 and TRBJ1-1, with 8 bases matching TRBD1. J was trimmed by 6 bases and V by 1 base; bases with no gene match: 13. Germline loops: CDR1 SGHVS, CDR2 FNYEAQ. This CDR3 comprises 17 residues. The CDR3 sequence: CASSLDRRGPRRAEAFF. In DNA form, the CDR3 reads TGTGCCAGCAGCTTAGATCGCAGGGGGCCCCGGCGCGCTGAAGCTTTCTTT.

This chain uses TRBV6-4 with TRBJ1-5; a possible D gene is TRBD1 (5 bases). The germline V and J ends were trimmed by 5 bases and 6 bases, with 11 bases remaining between them. The CDR3 is made up of 13 amino acids. Germline CDR1 is MRHNA and CDR2 is SNTAGT. CDR3 in DNA: TGTGCCAGCAGTCCGGACCAGGGTCAGCCCCAGCATTTT. This codes for CASSPDQGQPQHF.

In this sample, this clonotype turned up once. A read error may be the cause here, since a much bigger clone is one base away. The V gene is TRBV18, the J gene TRBJ2-1; TRBD1 is a possible D gene (5 bases). The CDR3 totals 14 residues. V was shortened by 3 bases and J by 8 bases, with 14 bases between the two germline ends. From germline, CDR1 is KGHSH and CDR2 LQKENI. CDR3 protein: CASSPWTRGDEQFF. Written as DNA, the CDR3 is TGTGCCAGCTCACCTTGGACAAGGGGCGATGAGCAGTTCTTC.

This clonotype was found a few times. The chain joins TRBV4-1 to TRBJ2-5; D is possibly TRBD2 (6 bases). Trimming cost V 4 bases and J 2 bases, with 14 bases left between them. The CDR3 length is 15 residues. From germline, CDR1 is MGHRA and CDR2 YSYEKL. The CDR3 loop is CASSPGVTMQETQYF. DNA for the CDR3: TGCGCCAGCAGCCCGGGGGTGACGATGCAAGAGACCCAGTACTTC.

This chain connects TRBV18 to TRBJ2-1; 10 bases agree with TRBD2. The germline gives CDR1 KGHSH, CDR2 LQKENI. This CDR3 region has 17 residues. V lost 1 base, J lost 2 bases, and 5 bases stayed unmatched. This chain's CDR3 is CASSPQPSGGPYNEQFF. CDR3 sequence (DNA): TGTGCCAGCTCACCACAGCCTAGCGGGGGACCCTACAATGAGCAGTTCTTC.

V and J are TRBV10-2 and TRBJ2-1, with 9 bases fitting TRBD2. Per the germline V gene, CDR1 is WSHSY and CDR2 is SAAADI. V was pared by 7 bases and J by 3 bases, with 16 bases of the junction left unmatched. The CDR3 covers 18 residues. CDR3 loop: CASILPPGSGSVYNEQFF. CDR3 DNA sequence: TGCGCCAGCATTTTGCCCCCCGGTAGCGGGAGTGTCTACAATGAGCAGTTCTTC.

The V call is TRBV11-2, the J call TRBJ1-3, with D maybe TRBD1 (6 bases). V gave up 8 bases and J gave up 2 bases, with 13 bases separating them. The CDR3 contains 14 residues. The germline V gene encodes CDR1 SGHAT and CDR2 FQNNGV. Here the CDR3 DNA reads TGTGCCAGCTCCCAGGCAGGGGCTGGAAACACCATATATTTT. Translating gives CASSQAGAGNTIYF.

The chain links TRBV6-1 to TRBJ2-3; D is perhaps TRBD1 (6 bases). From germline, CDR1 is MNHNS and CDR2 SASEGT. With 10 bases removed from V and 9 bases from J, the gap between germline ends came to 32 bases. There are 17 residues in the CDR3. CDR3 amino acids: CATTGALGIKSGDTQYF. CDR3 bases: TGTGCCACCACGGGTGCCCTGGGAATCAAGTCAGGGGACACGCAGTATTTT.

There are a few counts of this clonotype. V gene TRBV28 combines with J gene TRBJ1-1; 8 positions match TRBD1. Germline V gene sequence: CDR1 MDHEN, CDR2 SYDVKM. Germline trimming cut 6 bases from V and 0 bases from J; bases unmatched to any gene: 3. This CDR3 has 14 amino acids. The CDR3 here is CASRSDRVNTEAFF. The CDR3 coding sequence is TGTGCCAGCAGATCGGACAGGGTGAACACTGAAGCTTTCTTT.

In its sample, this clonotype was seen a few times. The V gene is TRBV28, the J gene TRBJ1-2; D is undetermined. The CDR3 covers 12 residues. Germline V gene lookup returns CDR1 MDHEN and CDR2 SYDVKM. Trimming stripped 4 bases from V and 2 bases from J, with 5 bases between. The CDR3 sequence: CASSWRNYGYTF. In nucleotides, the CDR3 is TGTGCCAGCAGTTGGAGGAACTATGGCTACACCTTC.

This clonotype was seen repeatedly, ten times or more. Written as DNA, the CDR3 is TGTGCCAGCAGCCCCCCAGGGGGCTTTGAGACCCAGTACTTC. This translates into CASSPPGGFETQYF. The chain is built from TRBV3-1 and TRBJ2-5; 8 nucleotides line up with TRBD1. V shed 4 bases, J shed 5 bases, and the junction held 6 bases outside the gene matches. The CDR3 is made up of 14 amino acids. Germline assignment: CDR1 LGHDT and CDR2 YNNKEL (reference sequence).